The next 15 T cell receptor beta chains were all read from a single sample in a study of cytomegalovirus exposure and HLA in healthy donors. Vbeta (60) and Jbeta (13) primers were used in the PCR. Profiling relied on immunoSEQ multiplex PCR, and the TCRdb table lists in-frame clones only, not all of them. This repertoire shows over 80,000 clones, approximately 79% found once; its top ten account for approximately 5.7%. Sequences were obtained from PBMCs. These TCRs come from a female donor in good health and CMV-seronegative.

V gene TRBV9 combines with J gene TRBJ2-7; 10 nucleotides align to TRBD2. CDR1 is SGDLS, CDR2 YYNGEE, per germline. The CDR3 is made up of 14 amino acids. V dropped 1 base and J dropped 7; count of bases not matched to a gene: 5. The CDR3 DNA follows: TGTGCCAGCAGCGTACTAGCGGGAGCTGGGGAGCAGTACTTC. Translation gives CASSVLAGAGEQYF.

The rearrangement joins TRBV30 to TRBJ2-3; perhaps TRBD1 as D (7 bases). CDR1 is GTSNPN and CDR2 is SVGIG in the germline V gene (reference sequence). V gave up 2 bases and J gave up 6 bases, with 9 bases separating them. This CDR3 is built from 12 residues. CDR3 in amino acids: CAWSSGGDTQYF. The CDR3 nucleotides are TGTGCCTGGAGTTCAGGGGGGGATACGCAGTATTTT.

The genes are TRBV29-1 and TRBJ1-5, with 9 bases matching TRBD1. After removal of 5 bases from V and 5 bases from J, the junction contained 7 bases not matched to a gene. Germline CDR1 and CDR2: SQVTM and ANQGSEA. The CDR3 runs to 14 residues. In DNA, the CDR3 is TGCAGCGTTCGACAGGGGGGGAAAGATCAGCCCCAGCATTTT. It translates to CSVRQGGKDQPQHF.

The V gene is TRBV6-6, the J gene TRBJ2-1; 8 bases align to TRBD1. V shed 5 bases and J 5 bases; nucleotides not matched to a gene: 5. The CDR3 totals 14 residues. Germline-derived CDR1 and CDR2 are MNHNY and SVGAGI (reference sequence). The CDR3 coding sequence is TGTGCCAGCAGTCCGGGACAGGACCACAATGAGCAGTTCTTC. Residues: CASSPGQDHNEQFF.

The rearrangement links TRBV7-9 to TRBJ1-1; the D gene is possibly TRBD1 (6 bases). With 6 bases removed from V and 4 bases from J, the gap between germline ends came to 15 bases. The CDR3 sequence is 14 residues long. Per the germline V gene, CDR1 is SEHNR and CDR2 is FQNEAQ (reference sequence). Here the CDR3 reads CASSLQGGSTEAFF. CDR3 bases: TGTGCCAGCAGTCTACAGGGAGGGAGCACTGAAGCTTTCTTT.

This clone showed up just a few times. The V and J genes are TRBV5-8 and TRBJ2-7; D call uncertain. V was pared by 2 bases and J by 5 bases, with 11 bases between. The CDR3 is 13 amino acids. Germline CDR1 and CDR2: SGHTS and YDEGEE. The chain's CDR3 is CASSFEARDEQYF. The CDR3 coding sequence is TGTGCCAGCAGCTTTGAGGCAAGAGACGAGCAGTACTTC.

V is TRBV6-1 and J is TRBJ2-1; no definite D call. CDR3 size: 10 residues. Trimming took 10 bases from V and 6 from J, leaving 7 bases between them. CDR1 is MNHNS, CDR2 SASEGT, per germline. The CDR3 protein is CATHSNEQFF. DNA of the CDR3: TGTGCCACCCACAGCAATGAGCAGTTCTTC.

This rearrangement joins TRBV6-5 to TRBJ1-4; TRBD1 is a possible D gene (6 bases). V dropped 1 base and J dropped 5 bases, with 11 bases sitting between them. Germline V gene lookup returns CDR1 MNHEY and CDR2 SVGAGI. CDR3 size: 15 residues. The CDR3 reads CASSYFPTGNEKLFF. The CDR3 nucleotides read TGTGCCAGCAGTTACTTTCCTACAGGGAATGAAAAACTGTTTTTT.

The chain carries TRBV27 and TRBJ1-4; 8 bases fit TRBD1. Unmatched junction bases numbered 6, after V lost 6 bases and J lost 0 bases. Germline V CDR1 and CDR2: MNHEY, SMNVEV (reference sequence). This CDR3 comprises 16 residues. The CDR3 sequence: CASRDDRGATNEKLFF. The CDR3 nucleotides are TGTGCCAGCAGGGATGACAGGGGCGCAACTAATGAAAAACTGTTTTTT. Filled out from reference TRBV27 and TRBJ1-4, the complete variable domain reads EAQVTQNPRYLITVTGKKLTVTCSQNMNHEYMSWYRQDPGLGLRQIYYSMNVEVTDKGDVPEGYKVSRKEKRNFPLILESPSPNQTSLYFCASRDDRGATNEKLFFGSGTQLSVL.

The chain recombines TRBV5-4 with TRBJ1-1; 9 bases map to TRBD1. The CDR3 runs 15 residues. The V and J ends lost 4 bases and 2 bases, in that order; junction bases with no gene match: 6. Germline CDR1 and CDR2: SGHNT and YYREEE (reference sequence). CDR3 loop: CASSTRQGGNTEAFF. The CDR3, as DNA: TGTGCCAGCAGCACCCGACAGGGGGGAAACACTGAAGCTTTCTTT.

The chain joins TRBV5-1 to TRBJ2-5; 9 nucleotides agree with TRBD1. With 1 base clipped from V and 3 bases from J, the junction kept 7 bases outside the gene matches. This CDR3 region has 16 residues. Germline V gene lookup returns CDR1 SGHRS and CDR2 YFSETQ. As DNA, the CDR3 is TGCGCCAGCAGCTTGACTACCACAGGGGGCAAAGAGACCCAGTACTTC. This translates into CASSLTTTGGKETQYF.

The V and J genes are TRBV7-6 and TRBJ2-3; 9 bases map to TRBD1. After removal of 3 bases from V and 5 bases from J, the junction contained 12 bases not matched to a gene. The CDR3 has 17 residues. Germline V gene sequence: CDR1 SGHVS, CDR2 FNYEAQ. CDR3 in amino acids: CASSLAPPGQGGDTQYF. The CDR3 region has the DNA TGTGCCAGCAGCTTGGCCCCACCGGGACAGGGTGGAGATACGCAGTATTTT.

The V call is TRBV5-4, the J call TRBJ1-2; D is perhaps TRBD1 (5 bases). Deletions cut 1 base from V and 5 bases from J, with 9 bases between. CDR3 length: 13 residues. CDR1 SGHNT and CDR2 YYREEE come from the germline V gene (reference sequence). The DNA for the CDR3 is TGTGCCAGCAGCTTGCGGGGGGGGTATGGCTACACCTTC. Translating it yields CASSLRGGYGYTF.

The CDR3 protein is CASSVGRGRGDTQYF. The CDR3 nucleotides read TGTGCCAGCAGCGTAGGGAGGGGACGAGGAGATACGCAGTATTTT. The rearrangement links TRBV9 to TRBJ2-3; a weak D match, TRBD2 (6 bases). The germline V gene encodes CDR1 SGDLS and CDR2 YYNGEE. This CDR3 has 15 amino acids. V lost 0 bases and J 5 bases, leaving 13 bases between the germline ends.

This clone has just one count. The chain couples TRBV5-1 to TRBJ1-6; 11 nucleotides line up with TRBD1. The CDR3 has 15 residues. Germline CDR1 and CDR2: SGHRS and YFSETQ. The V segment lost 4 bases and the J segment 7 bases; nucleotides outside the gene matches: 4. In DNA form, the CDR3 reads TGCGCCAGCAGCACGGACAGGGGGCCGAATTCACCCCTCCACTTT. It is translated as CASSTDRGPNSPLHF.